This entry lists 2 T cell receptor beta chains sequenced from one sample in a study of monozygotic twins with inflammatory bowel disease. TCRdb derives one entry per CDR3 protein from the 5' RACE reads, leaving out DNA. The sample table sets out around 450,000 distinct CDR3 sequences. The specimen sequenced was blood. The source is a human donor with ulcerative colitis or Crohn's disease, or a healthy co-twin of an affected twin (not recorded which).

The chain is built from TRBV5-1 and TRBJ2-2; the D call from TCRdb, TRBD1, cannot be confirmed without DNA. This CDR3 contains 16 residues. Germline V lookup: CDR1 SGHRS, CDR2 YFSETQ. CDR3 loop: CASSSLTGGDTGELFF.

This CDR3 is CAWSGGIKTQYF. This chain connects TRBV30 to TRBJ2-5; TCRdb lists TRBD1, though no DNA is available to test this call. Germline assignment: CDR1 GTSNPN and CDR2 SVGIG (reference sequence). The CDR3 length is 12 residues.